This TCR beta chain was captured in a study of blood T cell repertoires in COVID-19. The CDR3 totals 14 residues. The germline CDR1 and CDR2 sequences are SGDLS and YYNGEE. Trimming shortened V by 5 bases and J by 0 bases, and 9 bases separated the two germline ends. Libraries were prepared by immunoSEQ multiplex PCR; TCRdb keeps only in-frame clonotypes and omits some of them. The sample lists roughly 130,000 clones; roughly 90% were seen once. Sequenced input: peripheral blood. The gene calls are TRBV9 and TRBJ2-4; D is uncertain. The receptor's source is a man in his 60s with COVID-19, enrolled during active disease. In nucleotides, the CDR3 is TGTGCCAGCAGGACAATTCTAGCCAAAAACATTCAGTACTTC. This sequence encodes CASRTILAKNIQYF.